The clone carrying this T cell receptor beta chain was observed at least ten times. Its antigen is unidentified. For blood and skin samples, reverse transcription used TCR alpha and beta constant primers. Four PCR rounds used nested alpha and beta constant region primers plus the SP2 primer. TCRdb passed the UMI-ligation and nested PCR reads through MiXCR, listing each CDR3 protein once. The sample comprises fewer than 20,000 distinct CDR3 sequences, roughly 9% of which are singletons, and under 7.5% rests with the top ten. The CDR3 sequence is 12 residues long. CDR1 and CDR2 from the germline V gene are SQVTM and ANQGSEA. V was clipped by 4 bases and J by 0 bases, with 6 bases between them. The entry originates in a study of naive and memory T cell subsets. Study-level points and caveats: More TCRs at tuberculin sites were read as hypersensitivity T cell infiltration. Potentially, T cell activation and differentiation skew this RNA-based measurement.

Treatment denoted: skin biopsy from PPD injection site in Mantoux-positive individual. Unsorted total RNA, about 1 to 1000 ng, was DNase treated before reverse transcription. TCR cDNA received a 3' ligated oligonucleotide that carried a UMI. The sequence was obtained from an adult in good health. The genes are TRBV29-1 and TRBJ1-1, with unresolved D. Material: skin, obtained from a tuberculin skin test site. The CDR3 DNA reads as TGCAGCGTTGTAACAATGAACACTGAAGCTTTCTTT. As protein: CSVVTMNTEAFF.